This T cell receptor beta chain was documented in a study of blood T cell repertoires in COVID-19. Worth noting for this clone: The identical CDR3 is also encoded by other nucleotide sequences in the sample.

TCRdb keeps only in-frame clones here, not all; method: immunoSEQ multiplex PCR. The table lists about 180,000 clones, under 90% of them singletons. The sequence derives from a human donor in a cohort sampled during active COVID-19. The specimen sequenced was peripheral blood.

As DNA, the CDR3 is TGTGCCAGCAGCTTGGGGGGTGGCGATGGCTACACCTTC. Its protein is CASSLGGGDGYTF. V and J are TRBV7-9 and TRBJ1-2; TRBD1 is a possible D gene (5 bases). CDR3 length: 13 residues. Trimming removed 3 bases at V and 6 bases at J, with 11 bases between. Germline V lookup: CDR1 SEHNR, CDR2 FQNEAQ (reference sequence).